This TCR beta chain was recovered during a study of regulatory T cells in long-lasting Graves disease. Overall study results and limits: Accuracy may have been reduced by the small sample size. Sharing of public clonotypes was greater in persistent patients (under 3,000) than in new patients (around 880). Persistent disease samples used TRBV28, TRBJ1-2 and TRBJ2-5 preferentially.

This clonotype was picked up many times. Its specificity is unknown. HTBI primers from iRepertoire and Arm-PCR of CDR3 regions yielded the TCR beta libraries. TCRdb fed the multiplex PCR reads into MiXCR, producing one record per CDR3 protein. Here the sample spans about 240,000 distinct CDR3 sequences, 20% being singletons. The germline CDR1 and CDR2 sequences are WNHNN and SYGVQD (reference sequence). V lost 3 bases to trimming and J lost 6 bases; unmatched junction nucleotides: 5. There are 15 residues in the CDR3. Documented time point: newly diagnosed GD, antithyroid drugs for less than 3 months. Extracted RNA from PBMCs served as the source of the TCR library.

The chain has TRBV10-1 and TRBJ2-3, with 11 bases identical to TRBD1. The sequence was collected from a female donor with Graves disease. Sequencing used peripheral blood mononuclear cells (PBMCs), obtained at new diagnosis, from a patient treated with antithyroid drugs. In DNA, the CDR3 is TGCGCCAGCAGTGAAGGACAGGGGGCAACCGATACGCAGTATTTT. Amino acid sequence: CASSEGQGATDTQYF.